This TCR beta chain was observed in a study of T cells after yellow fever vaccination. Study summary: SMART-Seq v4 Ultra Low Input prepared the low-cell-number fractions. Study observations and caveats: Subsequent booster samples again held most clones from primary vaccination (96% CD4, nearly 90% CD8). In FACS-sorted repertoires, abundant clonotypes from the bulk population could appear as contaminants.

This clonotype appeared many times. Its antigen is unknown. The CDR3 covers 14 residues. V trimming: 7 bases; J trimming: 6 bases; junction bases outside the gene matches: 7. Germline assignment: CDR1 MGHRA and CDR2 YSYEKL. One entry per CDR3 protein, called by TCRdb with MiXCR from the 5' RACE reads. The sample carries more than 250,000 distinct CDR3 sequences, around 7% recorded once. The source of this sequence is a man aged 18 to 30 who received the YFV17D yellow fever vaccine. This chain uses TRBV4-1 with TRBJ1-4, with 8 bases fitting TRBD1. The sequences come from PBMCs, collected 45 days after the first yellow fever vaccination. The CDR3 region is CASTLQGVDEKLFF. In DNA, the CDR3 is TGCGCCAGCACCCTACAGGGGGTAGATGAAAAACTGTTTTTT.